Below, one TCR beta chain is given with its context. Its antigen remains unidentified. The sample originates from a study of cytotoxic CD8 clonotypes in ibrutinib-treated CLL. About the research overall: Partial responses totalled roughly 25 and complete responses 2; after median around 74 months, approximately 15 remained remitted and roughly twelve progressed. Mean values per sample were around 250,000 productive templates and 94,082 productive rearrangements. Study-wide points: Clonality was elevated at ibrutinib response and had returned toward baseline at progression.

About 1.8 micrograms of genomic DNA came from cryopreserved PBMCs for TCR beta libraries. This CDR3 comprises 18 residues. Sequencing used immunoSEQ multiplex PCR; TCRdb keeps in-frame clones, though not all of them. The sample has 65,000 to 95,000 clones, about 86% seen once; the top ten hold around 5%. This chain connects TRBV21-1 to TRBJ2-7; the table gives TRBD2 as D, unverified against the DNA. TRBV21-1 is shown as a pseudogene. This TCR was recovered from a human donor with chronic lymphocytic leukemia. The sample consisted of PBMCs, taken before ibrutinib treatment. In DNA, the CDR3 is TGTGCCAGCAGCAAAGAGGATGTGGGGACTAGACCCTCCTACGAGCAGTACTTC. Amino acids: CASSKEDVGTRPSYEQYF.